This T cell receptor (beta chain) was identified during a study of blood T cell repertoires in COVID-19 (TCRdb year 2020). Turning to the overall study: Samples from collaborators originated in the United States, Italy and Spain and spanned both the acute and convalescent phases of COVID-19. A de-identified subject ID, COVID-19 status, age in years and sex were almost always included in the sample metadata. The material from the prospective study consisted of cDNA or gDNA derived from T cells, B-cell-depleted T cells, or PBMCs. Deeply sampled blood TCRbeta repertoires from subjects exposed to, actively infected with, or recovered from COVID-19 were included in the dataset. Where HLA class I and class II types were available, the types were taken from metadata supplied by the sample provider, not from assay-based typing. The samples were drawn from two sources: the first 160 participants of the ongoing ImmuneRACE study, and 1,000 to 1,500 subjects contributed by 6 global collaborators. The repertoires were made available in a free public database intended to serve as a resource for research on the immune response to SARS-CoV-2. Overall results and qualifications from the work: The amount of clinical and demographic metadata varied by source and participant and was provided uncurated.

Whole blood was collected in K2EDTA tubes by collaborating institutions according to the institutions' own protocols. For TCRbeta analysis, collaborators shipped samples as frozen whole blood, isolated PBMCs, or DNA extracted from either of those sample types. TCRbeta CDR3 regions were amplified from genomic DNA using the immunoSEQ Assay, a bias-controlled multiplex PCR. Turning to the authors' computational methods: The number of nucleated cells in each sample was estimated from the amplification of reference gene primers within the assay. To quantify the absolute abundance of each unique TCRbeta CDR3 rearrangement, sequence reads were collapsed and filtered. For each sample, productive Simpson clonality was calculated as the square root of Simpson's diversity index across productive rearrangements. The clones in this table, taken by TCRdb from immuneACCESS, are in-frame only. Not every clone is retained; where verified, under half of the shortfall comes from an unresolved V gene, and the cause of the rest is unknown. That table supplies the V and J calls and clone size; D and trimming were determined from the DNA. The sample has some 250,000 clones on record, approximately 91% of them singletons. The leading ten clones occupy about 0.8% of the sample.

Germline trimming amounts to 1 base on V and 6 bases on J, with 4 as the count of junction bases outside the gene matches. Per the germline V gene, SGHTA is the CDR1 and FQGNSA is the CDR2. Counted from cysteine to phenylalanine, this CDR3 has 15 amino acids. Of all the DNA, just the CDR3 is kept, 45 bases in frame from base 1. A note on this clone: There is no known antigen for this receptor. Within one base of it there is no much larger clone, and no base qualities were kept.

The receptor chain draws on TRBV7-2 and TRBJ2-1; 9 central nucleotides agree with TRBD2. The sequenced sample was peripheral blood. This TCR came from a woman aged 25-40 years with acute or convalescent COVID-19. The nucleotides are TGTGCCAGCAGCTTAGATGGGACTAGCATCAATGAGCAGTTCTTC. Its coded protein is CASSLDGTSINEQFF.